The clone carrying this TCR beta chain was seen only a few times. No antigen is known for it. Cell sorting on a FACSAria was used to separate CD4+ and CD8+ T cells from the PBMCs. Reverse transcription of extracted RNA yielded cDNA, which provided the sequencing template. Sequenced by immunoSEQ multiplex PCR; TCRdb stores in-frame clones only, minus some. In the table there are tens of thousands of clones, approximately 58% of which are singletons. The data were taken from a study of CD8+ T cells in alopecia areata. Study-wide results and limits: Lesional tissue from the scalp (especially in alopecia totalis/universalis) showed higher clonality than normal scalp.

The origin of this receptor is a human donor with alopecia areata. The sequences come from CD8+ T cells sorted from blood, collected at week 0.

CDR3 DNA: TGTGCCAGCAGCATGGGACTAGCGGGCAATGAGCAGTTCTTC. The encoded protein is CASSMGLAGNEQFF. The V and J genes are TRBV9 and TRBJ2-1, with TRBD2 matching over 12 bases. Germline-derived CDR1 and CDR2 are SGDLS and YYNGEE. V trimming: 4 bases; J trimming: 6 bases; junction bases outside the gene matches: 2. There are 14 residues in the CDR3.